The clone carrying this T cell receptor beta chain was seen repeatedly, ten times or more. The CDR3 runs 15 residues. In germline, CDR1 is SGHTA, CDR2 FQGNSA. J gave up 2 bases and V 5 bases, and 8 bases lay outside the gene matches. Each CDR3 protein is one row after TCRdb ran MiXCR on the 5' RACE reads. The sample carries tens of thousands of distinct CDR3 sequences, roughly 25% recorded once. These data belong to a study of neurological immune-mediated disorders. The chain recombines TRBV7-2 with TRBJ2-7; 8 bases line up with TRBD2. The TCR was taken from a woman in her seventies in good health. The sample was PBMCs. The CDR3 DNA is TGTGCCAGCAGCCTGAGTAGCGGGAATCCCTACGAGCAGTACTTC. Translation gives CASSLSSGNPYEQYF.